These 31 T cell receptor beta chains came from one sample sequenced in a study of beta chain features in type 1 diabetes. The sequenced template was cDNA made from the entire isolated RNA. The protocol was immunoSEQ multiplex PCR, while the TCRdb copy is restricted to in-frame clones and leaves out a portion. The sample lists just over 600,000 clones, 15% to 18% seen once, with under 0.095% in the top ten. Sequencing was done on a sample of naive CD4+ T cells from blood. These receptors originate from a man younger than 30 in good health.

The rearrangement links TRBV15 to TRBJ2-1; 9 bases are a match to TRBD2. The V segment lost 1 base and the J segment 2 bases; nucleotides outside the gene matches: 9. This CDR3 is built from 18 residues. From germline, CDR1 is LNHNV and CDR2 YYDKDF (reference sequence). CDR3 in amino acids: CATSRVLQAGGPYNEQFF. In DNA form, the CDR3 reads TGTGCCACCAGCAGAGTCCTGCAAGCGGGAGGCCCCTACAATGAGCAGTTCTTC.

This clone came up a few times. The sample has other DNA sequences that encode this CDR3 too. The chain couples TRBV18 to TRBJ2-5, with D possibly matching TRBD1 (5 bases). There are 13 residues in the CDR3. V was shortened by 2 bases and J by 2 bases, with 6 bases between the two germline ends. Germline values: CDR1 KGHSH, CDR2 LQKENI. The CDR3 loop reads CASSPGQQETQYF. The CDR3 nucleotides read TGTGCCAGCTCACCAGGACAACAAGAGACCCAGTACTTC.

The chain is built from TRBV5-4 and TRBJ2-2; no firm D call. The germline gives CDR1 SGHNT, CDR2 YYREEE (reference sequence). CDR3 length: 13 amino acids. Trimming shortened V by 5 bases and J by 4 bases, and 9 bases separated the two germline ends. The CDR3 DNA follows: TGTGCCAGCAGATCCGTATCCACCGGGGAGCTGTTTTTT. Translating gives CASRSVSTGELFF.

This clone was observed a handful of times. The chain employs TRBV7-9 and TRBJ2-1; maybe TRBD2 (5 bases). Trimming took 5 bases from V and 12 from J, leaving 23 bases between them. The germline V gene encodes CDR1 SEHNR and CDR2 FQNEAQ (reference sequence). There are 15 residues in the CDR3. CDR3 DNA: TGTGCCAGCAGCCCCCTTGGTGGATACAATGAGGGGCAGTTCTTC. Amino acids: CASSPLGGYNEGQFF.

This clone occurred a few times. The CDR3 bases are TGTGCCAGCAGCCAAGATTGGAACACTGAAGCTTTCTTT. Protein sequence: CASSQDWNTEAFF. V is TRBV14 and J is TRBJ1-1; unclear D gene. CDR3 length: 13 residues. V was trimmed by 0 bases and J by 1 base, leaving 3 bases between them. In germline, CDR1 is SGHDN, CDR2 FVKESK.

The chain links TRBV5-4 to TRBJ1-4; D is unclear. The V and J ends lost 4 bases and 7 bases respectively, with 14 bases between them. CDR1 and CDR2 (germline): SGHNT, YYREEE (reference sequence). This CDR3 has 14 amino acids. The CDR3 DNA is TGTGCCAGCAGCCTACAGAGGCGGGGTGAAAAACTGTTTTTT. Translation gives CASSLQRRGEKLFF.

This rearrangement joins TRBV6-4 to TRBJ1-4, with a weak D call TRBD1 (6 bases). V lost 4 bases and J 5 bases, leaving 14 bases between the germline ends. The CDR3 consists of 15 residues. Germline V gene sequence: CDR1 MRHNA, CDR2 SNTAGT. The CDR3: CASSVQRGQNEKLFF. The CDR3 region has the DNA TGTGCCAGCAGTGTCCAGCGGGGGCAAAATGAAAAACTGTTTTTT.

The chain couples TRBV9 to TRBJ1-1; maybe TRBD1 (6 bases). Germline-derived CDR1 and CDR2 are SGDLS and YYNGEE. Trimming left V 4 bases short and J 1 base short, with 11 bases between. This CDR3 is built from 14 residues. The CDR3, as DNA: TGTGCCAGCAGCACTAGACAGGAGAACACTGAAGCTTTCTTT. Protein: CASSTRQENTEAFF.

The genes are TRBV29-1 and TRBJ1-2, with 7 nucleotides matching TRBD1. The CDR3 sequence is 13 residues long. Germline V gene data show CDR1 as SQVTM and CDR2 as ANQGSEA. The V gene end was trimmed by 7 bases and the J gene end by 4 bases; junction bases not matched to a gene: 9. The CDR3 nucleotides read TGCAGCGGAGGGACAGAGGGAGCCTATGGCTACACCTTC. Encoded protein: CSGGTEGAYGYTF.

The chain joins TRBV14 to TRBJ1-1; D may be TRBD1 (6 bases). This CDR3 comprises 13 residues. Germline CDR1 reads SGHDN; CDR2 reads FVKESK. Deletions cut 4 bases from V and 4 bases from J, with 10 bases between. The CDR3 nucleotides read TGTGCCAGCAGCCGAGGGGGACGCACTGAAGCTTTCTTT. Translation: CASSRGGRTEAFF.

The chain combines TRBV7-2 with TRBJ2-7, with unresolved D. The germline V and J ends were trimmed by 5 bases and 7 bases, with 12 bases remaining between them. The CDR3 loop spans 12 amino acids. CDR1 is SGHTA and CDR2 is FQGNSA in the germline V gene. As DNA, the CDR3 is TGTGCCAGCAGCCGATACAACCCGGAGCAGTACTTC. It is translated as CASSRYNPEQYF.

The rearrangement joins TRBV19 to TRBJ2-2; unclear D gene. The CDR3 sequence is 10 residues long. The V gene's germline CDR1 is LNHDA and CDR2 SQIVND (reference sequence). V dropped 6 bases and J dropped 6 bases, with 2 bases sitting between them. CDR3 in DNA: TGTGCCAGTAGATCCGGGGAGCTGTTTTTT. Translation gives CASRSGELFF.

This clone is a singleton in its sample. The chain has TRBV7-2 and TRBJ2-5; 9 bases align to TRBD2. The V segment lost 0 bases and the J segment 5 bases; nucleotides outside the gene matches: 4. The germline CDR1 and CDR2 sequences are SGHTA and FQGNSA. This CDR3 contains 15 residues. The CDR3 sequence is CASSLAASGTETQYF. The DNA of the CDR3 is TGTGCCAGCAGCTTAGCGGCTAGCGGGACTGAGACCCAGTACTTC.

This chain uses TRBV5-1 with TRBJ2-4; D uncertain. Deletions cut 0 bases from V and 0 bases from J, with 4 bases between. Germline assignment: CDR1 SGHRS and CDR2 YFSETQ. The CDR3 consists of 14 residues. CDR3 nucleotides: TGCGCCAGCAGCTTGGAAGCAGCCAAAAACATTCAGTACTTC. Amino acids: CASSLEAAKNIQYF.

This sequence joins TRBV5-1 and TRBJ1-2; D perhaps matches TRBD1 (5 bases). The germline gives CDR1 SGHRS, CDR2 YFSETQ. The CDR3 has 12 amino acids. Trimming took 5 bases from V and 4 from J, leaving 9 bases between them. CDR3 coding DNA: TGCGCCAGCAGGAGAACAGGCTATGGCTACACCTTC. Translating it yields CASRRTGYGYTF.

There are many counts of this clone. CDR3 DNA: TGTGCCAGCAATCTGTTGGAACGCACAGATACGCAGTATTTT. Amino acid sequence: CASNLLERTDTQYF. This chain joins TRBV2 and TRBJ2-3; no clear D gene. The germline gives CDR1 SNHLY, CDR2 FYNNEI. This CDR3 region has 14 residues. Trimming removed 7 bases from V and 1 base from J, with 12 bases in between.

This clone turned up a few times. This rearrangement joins TRBV9 to TRBJ2-3; D might be TRBD1 (5 bases). Germline assignment: CDR1 SGDLS and CDR2 YYNGEE. The CDR3 is made up of 13 amino acids. Trimming cost V 2 bases and J 4 bases, with 8 bases left between them. CDR3 protein: CASSVGHPDTQYF. The CDR3 coding sequence is TGTGCCAGCAGCGTGGGGCATCCAGATACGCAGTATTTT. Looking up the rest from reference TRBV9 and TRBJ2-3 gives the full variable domain: DSGVTQTPKHLITATGQRVTLRCSPRSGDLSVYWYQQSLDQGLQFLIQYYNGEERAKGNILERFSAQQFPDLHSELNLSSLELGDSALYFCASSVGHPDTQYFGPGTRLTVL.

The rearrangement uses TRBV21-1 and TRBJ1-5; TRBD1 is taken as the D call from the table, unchecked against the DNA. TRBV21-1 counts as a pseudogene. The CDR3 sequence is 16 residues long. The CDR3 sequence is CASSKARRGYNQPQHF. The CDR3 DNA follows: TGTGCCAGCAGCAAAGCGCGCAGGGGCTACAATCAGCCCCAGCATTTT.

This clone was counted between two and nine times. V gene TRBV7-7 combines with J gene TRBJ2-1; 7 bases match TRBD2. The CDR3 runs 20 residues. J was trimmed by 0 bases and V by 4 bases; bases with no gene match: 18. Germline values: CDR1 SSHAT, CDR2 FNYEAQ (reference sequence). The CDR3 spells CASSSAGHTGGLSSYNEQFF. The CDR3 coding sequence is TGTGCCAGCAGCTCAGCAGGTCATACGGGAGGTCTTAGCTCCTACAATGAGCAGTTCTTC.

The chain uses TRBV27 and TRBJ2-1; D remains unclear. The CDR3 has 16 residues. Germline V CDR1 and CDR2: MNHEY, SMNVEV (reference sequence). The V and J ends lost 8 bases and 7 bases respectively, with 24 bases between them. The DNA for the CDR3 is TGTGCCAGCCGATTAGCCGGGCCAACGGGTAGTAATGAGCAGTTCTTC. Protein product: CASRLAGPTGSNEQFF.

This chain connects TRBV29-1 to TRBJ1-5; D might be TRBD1 (5 bases). Germline V gene sequence: CDR1 SQVTM, CDR2 ANQGSEA. Trimming cost V 4 bases and J 0 bases, with 13 bases left between them. The CDR3 extends over 15 amino acids. CDR3 protein: CSVGGESNSNQPQHF. DNA for the CDR3: TGCAGCGTTGGAGGGGAGTCAAATAGCAATCAGCCCCAGCATTTT.

The rearrangement uses TRBV7-2 and TRBJ2-7, with 7 bases identical to TRBD2. Trimming at V came to 5 bases and at J to 0 bases, leaving 13 bases not matched to a gene. Germline V gene data show CDR1 as SGHTA and CDR2 as FQGNSA. This CDR3 is 17 amino acids long. Here the CDR3 reads CASSKKSPGGSSYEQYF. CDR3 coding DNA: TGTGCCAGCAGCAAAAAGTCCCCAGGCGGGAGCTCCTACGAGCAGTACTTC.

This sequence joins TRBV5-1 and TRBJ2-1; D gene unclear. Germline values: CDR1 SGHRS, CDR2 YFSETQ. The CDR3 has 16 residues. The V and J ends lost 4 bases and 4 bases respectively, with 18 bases between them. CDR3 coding DNA: TGCGCCAGCAGCACATCTAGTCCGAACCCTTACAATGAGCAGTTCTTC. Encoded protein: CASSTSSPNPYNEQFF.

The chain uses TRBV28 and TRBJ1-2; D is perhaps TRBD1 (5 bases). The V gene's germline CDR1 is MDHEN and CDR2 SYDVKM. The CDR3 loop spans 14 amino acids. V lost 7 bases, J lost 5 bases, and 17 bases lay in between. In nucleotides, the CDR3 is TGTGCCAGCAAACCCGTCGGGGCGGGATATGGCTACACCTTC. It codes for CASKPVGAGYGYTF.

This chain connects TRBV27 to TRBJ2-5; 12 bases map to TRBD2. CDR1 MNHEY and CDR2 SMNVEV come from the germline V gene (reference sequence). The CDR3 loop spans 16 amino acids. V was clipped by 5 bases and J by 2 bases; unmatched bases: 6. CDR3 sequence (DNA): TGTGCCAGCAGTCCCCGACTAGCGGGAGCGCAAGAGACCCAGTACTTC. Translation: CASSPRLAGAQETQYF.

On this clone: This sample includes further DNA sequences coding for the same CDR3. This chain uses TRBV19 with TRBJ2-7; 7 bases are a match to TRBD1. Germline V gene lookup returns CDR1 LNHDA and CDR2 SQIVND (reference sequence). The V segment lost 5 bases and the J segment 2 bases; nucleotides outside the gene matches: 3. The CDR3 has 13 amino acids. This CDR3 reads CASSRTGAYEQYF. Here the CDR3 DNA reads TGTGCCAGTAGTCGTACAGGGGCCTACGAGCAGTACTTC.

The gene calls are TRBV19 and TRBJ2-5; 12 nucleotides line up with TRBD1. Trimming at V came to 8 bases and at J to 5 bases, leaving 6 bases not matched to a gene. The CDR3 contains 14 residues. In germline, CDR1 is LNHDA, CDR2 SQIVND (reference sequence). CDR3 nucleotides: TGTGCCAGTTCCGGGACAGGGGGCTTGGAGACCCAGTACTTC. The encoded protein is CASSGTGGLETQYF.

The chain links TRBV4-3 to TRBJ1-2; TRBD1 agrees at 7 bases. The CDR3 sequence is 17 residues long. Germline CDR1 is LGHNA and CDR2 is YSLEER. V was pared by 5 bases and J by 0 bases, with 12 bases of the junction left unmatched. In DNA form, the CDR3 reads TGCGCCAGCAGCAGGACAGGACAAGGGAAAGCTAACTATGGCTACACCTTC. This gives the protein CASSRTGQGKANYGYTF.

This clone was detected only a few times. The chain couples TRBV19 to TRBJ2-5; the D gene is possibly TRBD1 (5 bases). Germline assignment: CDR1 LNHDA and CDR2 SQIVND (reference sequence). Deletions cut 6 bases from V and 5 bases from J, with 16 bases between. The CDR3 extends over 14 amino acids. The CDR3 loop reads CASRVNAKGETQYF. Written as DNA, the CDR3 is TGTGCCAGTAGGGTAAACGCGAAGGGGGAGACCCAGTACTTC.

The V and J genes are TRBV27 and TRBJ2-5; 9 bases line up with TRBD2. This CDR3 region has 16 residues. The V gene's germline CDR1 is MNHEY and CDR2 SMNVEV (reference sequence). Trimming took 5 bases from V and 6 from J; bases not matched to a gene: 13. The CDR3 loop reads CASSPGLAAIKQTQYF. DNA for the CDR3: TGTGCCAGCAGTCCGGGACTAGCAGCCATAAAACAGACCCAGTACTTC.

The chain joins TRBV19 to TRBJ2-1, with TRBD2 matching over 11 bases. In germline, CDR1 is LNHDA, CDR2 SQIVND (reference sequence). V lost 5 bases to trimming and J lost 8 bases; unmatched junction nucleotides: 8. The CDR3 sequence is 15 residues long. In DNA, the CDR3 is TGTGCCAGTAGTCAACTAGCGGGAGTAGGGTATGAGCAGTTCTTC. Its protein is CASSQLAGVGYEQFF. Full variable domain (remainder filled in from reference TRBV19 and TRBJ2-1): DGGITQSPKYLFRKEGQNVTLSCEQNLNHDAMYWYRQDPGQGLRLIYYSQIVNDFQKGDIAEGYSVSREKKESFPLTVTSAQKNPTAFYLCASSQLAGVGYEQFFGPGTRLTVL.